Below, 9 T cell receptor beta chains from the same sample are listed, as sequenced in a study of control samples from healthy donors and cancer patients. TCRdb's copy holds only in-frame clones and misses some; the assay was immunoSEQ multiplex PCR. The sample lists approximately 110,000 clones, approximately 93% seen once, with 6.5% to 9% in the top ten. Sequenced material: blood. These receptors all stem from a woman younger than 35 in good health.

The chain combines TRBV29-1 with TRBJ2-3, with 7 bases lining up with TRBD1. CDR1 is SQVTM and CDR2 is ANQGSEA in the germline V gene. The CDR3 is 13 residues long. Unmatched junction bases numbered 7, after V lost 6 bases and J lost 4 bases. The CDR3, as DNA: TGCAGCGTCTGGACAGGTCTGGCAGATACGCAGTATTTT. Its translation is CSVWTGLADTQYF.

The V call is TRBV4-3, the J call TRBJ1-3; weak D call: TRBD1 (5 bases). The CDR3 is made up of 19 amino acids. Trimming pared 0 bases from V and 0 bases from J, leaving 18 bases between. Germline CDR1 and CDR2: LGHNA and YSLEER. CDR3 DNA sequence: TGCGCCAGCAGCCAAGACTTGGGACCGGGAGTAAACTCTGGAAACACCATATATTTT. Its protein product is CASSQDLGPGVNSGNTIYF.

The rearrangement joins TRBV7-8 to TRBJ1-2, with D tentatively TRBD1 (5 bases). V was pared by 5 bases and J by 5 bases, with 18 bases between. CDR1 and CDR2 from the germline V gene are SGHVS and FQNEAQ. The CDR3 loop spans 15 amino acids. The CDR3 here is CASSPERWGPYGYTF. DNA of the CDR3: TGTGCCAGCAGCCCCGAACGGTGGGGCCCTTATGGCTACACCTTC.

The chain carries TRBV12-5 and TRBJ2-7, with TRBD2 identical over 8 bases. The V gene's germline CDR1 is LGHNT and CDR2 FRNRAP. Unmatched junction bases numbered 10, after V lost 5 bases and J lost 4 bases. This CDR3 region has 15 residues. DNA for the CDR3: TGTGCTAGTGGTCCCTCCGGGGGGGAGCTTTACGAGCAGTACTTC. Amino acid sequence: CASGPSGGELYEQYF.

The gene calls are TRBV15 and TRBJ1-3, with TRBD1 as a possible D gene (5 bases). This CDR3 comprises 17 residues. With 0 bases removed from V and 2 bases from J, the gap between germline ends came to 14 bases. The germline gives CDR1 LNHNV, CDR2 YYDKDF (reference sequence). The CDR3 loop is CATSRDSTGVAGNTIYF. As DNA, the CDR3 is TGTGCCACCAGCAGAGATAGCACAGGTGTGGCTGGAAACACCATATATTTT.

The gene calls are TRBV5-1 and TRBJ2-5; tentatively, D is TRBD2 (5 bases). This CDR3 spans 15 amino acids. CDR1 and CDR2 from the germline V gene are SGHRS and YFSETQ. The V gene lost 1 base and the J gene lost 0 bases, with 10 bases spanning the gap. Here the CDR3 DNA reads TGCGCCAGCAGCTTGAGGCCTAGCCACCAAGAGACCCAGTACTTC. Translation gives CASSLRPSHQETQYF. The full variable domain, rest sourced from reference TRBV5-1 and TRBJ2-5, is KAGVTQTPRYLIKTRGQQVTLSCSPISGHRSVSWYQQTPGQGLQFLFEYFSETQRNKGNFPGRFSGRQFSNSRSEMNVSTLELGDSALYLCASSLRPSHQETQYFGPGTRLLVL.

This chain's CDR3 is CATRGTGDTGELFF. CDR3 bases: TGTGCCACCCGCGGGACAGGGGACACCGGGGAGCTGTTTTTT. The genes are TRBV24-1 and TRBJ2-2, with 10 nucleotides matching TRBD1. The ends lost 9 bases at V and 3 bases at J; junction bases unmatched: 3. The CDR3 has 14 residues. The germline gives CDR1 KGHDR, CDR2 SFDVKD.

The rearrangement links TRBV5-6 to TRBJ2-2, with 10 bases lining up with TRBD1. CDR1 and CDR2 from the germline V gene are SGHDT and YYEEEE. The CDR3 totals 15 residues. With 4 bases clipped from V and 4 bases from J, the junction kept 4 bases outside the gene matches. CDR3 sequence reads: CASSPGTGATGELFF. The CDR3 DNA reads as TGTGCCAGCAGCCCCGGGACAGGGGCCACCGGGGAGCTGTTTTTT. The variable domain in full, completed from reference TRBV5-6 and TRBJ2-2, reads DAGVTQSPTHLIKTRGQQVTLRCSPKSGHDTVSWYQQALGQGPQFIFQYYEEEERQRGNFPDRFSGHQFPNYSSELNVNALLLGDSALYLCASSPGTGATGELFFGEGSRLTVL.

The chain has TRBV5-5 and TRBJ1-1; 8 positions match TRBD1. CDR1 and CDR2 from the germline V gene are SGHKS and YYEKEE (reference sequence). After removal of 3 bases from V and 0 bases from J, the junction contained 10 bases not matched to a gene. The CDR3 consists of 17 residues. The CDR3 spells CASSSTGVRLVNTEAFF. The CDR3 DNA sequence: TGTGCCAGCAGCTCGACAGGGGTTCGTTTAGTGAACACTGAAGCTTTCTTT.